Presented here are 21 T cell receptor beta chains from one specimen sequenced in a study of blood T cell repertoires in COVID-19. Profiled with immunoSEQ multiplex PCR; TCRdb holds only in-frame clones, not every one. The sample gives about 47,000 clones, approximately 84% of which show up once; under 3% is in the top ten. The material sequenced was peripheral blood. These receptors came from a man aged 50 to 59 with acute or convalescent COVID-19.

This chain connects TRBV18 to TRBJ2-1, with TRBD2 matching over 7 bases. The germline V gene has CDR1 KGHSH and CDR2 LQKENI. The CDR3 is 14 amino acids. Trimming at V came to 0 bases and at J to 10 bases, leaving 6 bases not matched to a gene. The CDR3 spells CASSPPSAAGEQFF. The DNA for the CDR3 is TGTGCCAGCTCACCACCCTCGGCAGCGGGGGAGCAGTTCTTC.

This chain connects TRBV7-2 to TRBJ2-1; 9 nucleotides line up with TRBD2. Germline CDR1 is SGHTA and CDR2 is FQGNSA. This CDR3 is built from 14 residues. The J segment lost 8 bases and the V segment lost 9 bases, leaving 11 bases of the junction unmatched. The DNA for the CDR3 is TGTGCCAGGGTGGTGGGCGGGAGGGCCGATGAGCAGTTCTTC. Residues: CARVVGGRADEQFF.

The sample holds a few counts of this clone. The junction departs from the called germline gene at one end, perhaps through a read error. The rearrangement uses TRBV2 and TRBJ2-3; no clear D gene. In germline, CDR1 is SNHLY, CDR2 FYNNEI. This CDR3 contains 14 residues. The CDR3 is CATTTLDLTYTQYF. DNA of the CDR3: TGTGCCACCACGACCCTAGACCTCACATATACGCAGTATTTT. The variable domain in full, completed from reference TRBV2 and TRBJ2-3, reads EPEVTQTPSHQVTQMGQEVILRCVPISNHLYFYWYRQILGQKVEFLVSFYNNEISEKSEIFDDQFSVERPDGSNFTLKIRSTKLEDSAMYFCATTTLDLTYTQYFGPGTRLTVL.

The chain is built from TRBV3-1 (or the pseudogene TRBV3-2) and TRBJ2-1; no firm D call. Germline assignment: CDR1 LGHDT and CDR2 YNNKEL (reference sequence). Trimming took 1 base from V and 5 from J, leaving 6 bases between them. CDR3 size: 13 residues. CDR3 nucleotide sequence: TGTGCCAGCAGCCAAGGGTCGGACAATGAGCAGTTCTTC. It translates to CASSQGSDNEQFF.

The count of this clone is one. This chain connects TRBV21-1 to TRBJ2-5; whether TRBD1, the table's D call, matches the DNA was not checked. TRBV21-1 is annotated as a pseudogene. This CDR3 has 15 amino acids. The CDR3 sequence: CASSKVHRIQETQYF. The CDR3, as DNA: TGTGCCAGCAGCAAAGTTCACAGAATACAAGAGACCCAGTACTTC.

The rearrangement joins TRBV6-6 to TRBJ1-3; TRBD1 matches 7 bases. The germline gives CDR1 MNHNY, CDR2 SVGAGI (reference sequence). There are 16 residues in the CDR3. With V trimmed by 0 bases and J by 0 bases, 2 bases remained unmatched. The CDR3, as DNA: TGTGCCAGCAGTTACTCGGGACAGAGCTCTGGAAACACCATATATTTT. It specifies CASSYSGQSSGNTIYF.

In its sample, this clone was seen a few times. The chain carries TRBV30 and TRBJ1-5, with 11 bases fitting TRBD1. Looked up from germline, CDR1 is GTSNPN and CDR2 is SVGIG (reference sequence). The V gene end was trimmed by 1 base and the J gene end by 6 bases; junction bases not matched to a gene: 2. The CDR3 sequence is 14 residues long. The CDR3 loop is CAWSAGQGGQPQHF. For the CDR3, the DNA is TGTGCCTGGAGTGCGGGACAGGGGGGTCAGCCCCAGCATTTT. The complete variable domain, with remaining parts taken from reference TRBV30 and TRBJ1-5, reads SQTIHQWPATLVQPVGSPLSLECTVEGTSNPNLYWYRQAAGRGLQLLFYSVGIGQISSEVPQNLSASRPQDRQFILSSKKLLLSDSGFYLCAWSAGQGGQPQHFGDGTRLSIL.

The chain employs TRBV5-1 and TRBJ2-3; TRBD2 agrees at 11 bases. V shed 1 base, J shed 5 bases, and the junction held 6 bases outside the gene matches. This CDR3 is 16 amino acids long. The germline CDR1 and CDR2 sequences are SGHRS and YFSETQ. Here the CDR3 DNA reads TGCGCCAGCAGCTTGAAACTAGCGGGGGCAAAAGATACGCAGTATTTT. Encoded protein: CASSLKLAGAKDTQYF.

The rearrangement links TRBV16 to TRBJ1-5; D not certain. Germline CDR1 and CDR2: KGHSY and FQNENV. The CDR3 sequence is 16 residues long. The V gene lost 0 bases and the J gene lost 2 bases, with 11 bases spanning the gap. This CDR3 is CASSQSAGEGNQPQHF. The CDR3, as DNA: TGTGCCAGCAGCCAATCGGCCGGGGAAGGCAATCAGCCCCAGCATTTT.

The CDR3 protein is CSGATANYGYTF. In DNA form, the CDR3 reads TGCAGCGGCGCGACAGCGAACTATGGCTACACCTTC. The chain recombines TRBV29-1 with TRBJ1-2; possible D gene TRBD1, 5 bases. The germline V gene has CDR1 SQVTM and CDR2 ANQGSEA. The CDR3 contains 12 residues. Between the trimmed V and J ends, which lost 7 bases and 2 bases, there was a span of 11 bases.

The chain employs TRBV3-1 (or the pseudogene TRBV3-2) and TRBJ1-2, with D uncertain. Trimming stripped 4 bases from V and 8 bases from J, with 14 bases between. The CDR3 consists of 13 residues. From germline, CDR1 is LGHDT and CDR2 YNNKEL (reference sequence). CDR3 amino acids: CASSPSVRGGYTF. CDR3 DNA sequence: TGTGCCAGCAGCCCCTCAGTCCGGGGAGGCTACACCTTC.

The chain has TRBV6-5 and TRBJ2-2, with D perhaps TRBD2 (5 bases). The CDR3 has 15 residues. CDR1 is MNHEY and CDR2 is SVGAGI in the germline V gene. The V end lost 2 bases, the J end lost 6 bases, and 13 bases lay between the germline ends. The chain's CDR3 is CASSYTGSTAGELFF. The CDR3 DNA reads TGTGCCAGCAGTTACACGGGGAGCACAGCCGGGGAGCTGTTTTTT.

In its sample, this clone was seen a few times. The chain uses TRBV2 and TRBJ1-5; D uncertain. The CDR3 totals 13 residues. Per the germline V gene, CDR1 is SNHLY and CDR2 is FYNNEI. V shed 5 bases and J shed 7 bases, with 12 bases lying between them. The CDR3 spells CASSLSWEQPQHF. CDR3 nucleotides: TGTGCCAGCAGTCTTTCGTGGGAGCAGCCCCAGCATTTT.

This chain joins TRBV19 and TRBJ2-1; no clear D gene. CDR3 size: 13 residues. CDR1 is LNHDA and CDR2 is SQIVND in the germline V gene (reference sequence). The V gene lost 3 bases and the J gene lost 2 bases, with 5 bases spanning the gap. The CDR3 here is CASSIRTYNEQFF. The CDR3, as DNA: TGTGCCAGTAGTATCAGAACCTACAATGAGCAGTTCTTC. Full variable domain (remainder filled in from reference TRBV19 and TRBJ2-1): DGGITQSPKYLFRKEGQNVTLSCEQNLNHDAMYWYRQDPGQGLRLIYYSQIVNDFQKGDIAEGYSVSREKKESFPLTVTSAQKNPTAFYLCASSIRTYNEQFFGPGTRLTVL.

The chain links TRBV5-4 to TRBJ2-7; D is possibly TRBD2 (6 bases). The V gene lost 2 bases and the J gene lost 6 bases, with 9 bases spanning the gap. The germline gives CDR1 SGHNT, CDR2 YYREEE (reference sequence). The CDR3 contains 12 residues. In DNA, the CDR3 is TGTGCCAGCAGCTTTGGGACTGGCGAGCAGTACTTC. Amino acids: CASSFGTGEQYF.

This sequence joins TRBV21-1 and TRBJ2-7; the D call in the table, TRBD2, was not verified against the DNA. TRBV21-1 is a pseudogene. The CDR3 is made up of 15 amino acids. CDR3 nucleotides: TGTGCCAGCAGCGTACGGGGGGGACAAAGCGGAGAGCAGTACTTC. Protein sequence: CASSVRGGQSGEQYF.

The rearrangement links TRBV11-2 to TRBJ2-5; 9 bases agree with TRBD1. Germline V lookup: CDR1 SGHAT, CDR2 FQNNGV. The CDR3 covers 16 residues. Unmatched junction bases numbered 11, after V lost 4 bases and J lost 5 bases. The CDR3 DNA reads TGTGCCAGCAGCTACCTGCTCACAGGGGGCATCGAGACCCAGTACTTC. This encodes CASSYLLTGGIETQYF. Based on the CDR3 plus reference TRBV11-2 and TRBJ2-5, the full variable domain is EAGVAQSPRYKIIEKRQSVAFWCNPISGHATLYWYQQILGQGPKLLIQFQNNGVVDDSQLPKDRFSAERLKGVDSTLKIQPAKLEDSAVYLCASSYLLTGGIETQYFGPGTRLLVL.

The rearrangement joins TRBV4-1 to TRBJ2-3; 11 nucleotides agree with TRBD2. The CDR3 contains 17 residues. The germline gives CDR1 MGHRA, CDR2 YSYEKL. V was pared by 0 bases and J by 3 bases, with 5 bases of the junction left unmatched. CDR3 residues: CASSQEFLAGGTDTQYF. CDR3 bases: TGCGCCAGCAGCCAAGAATTCCTAGCGGGAGGAACAGATACGCAGTATTTT.

V is TRBV11-2 and J is TRBJ2-7; 8 nucleotides match TRBD1. CDR1 and CDR2 (germline): SGHAT, FQNNGV. V was clipped by 5 bases and J by 2 bases; unmatched bases: 11. This CDR3 has 16 amino acids. The CDR3 DNA follows: TGTGCCAGCAGCGCAGAGTTCTACAGGGGGACCTACGAGCAGTACTTC. Translated, it gives CASSAEFYRGTYEQYF.

This sequence joins TRBV9 and TRBJ2-7, with TRBD1 matching 7 bases. CDR3 length: 13 residues. The germline gives CDR1 SGDLS, CDR2 YYNGEE. V gave up 3 bases and J gave up 3 bases; unmatched junction bases: 3. This chain's CDR3 is CASSDAGGYEQYF. The CDR3 DNA reads as TGTGCCAGCAGCGACGCAGGGGGCTACGAGCAGTACTTC.

The chain links TRBV18 to TRBJ2-7; tentative D call: TRBD1 (6 bases). CDR3 length: 15 residues. Trimming removed 0 bases from V and 2 bases from J, with 11 bases in between. Per germline, CDR1 KGHSH and CDR2 LQKENI. The DNA of the CDR3 is TGTGCCAGCTCACCACCGAAGACAGGAACCTACGAGCAGTACTTC. Translated, it gives CASSPPKTGTYEQYF. The entire variable domain, with the rest obtained from reference TRBV18 and TRBJ2-7, is as follows: NAGVMQNPRHLVRRRGQEARLRCSPMKGHSHVYWYRQLPEEGLKFMVYLQKENIIDESGMPKERFSAEFPKEGPSILRIQQVVRGDSAAYFCASSPPKTGTYEQYFGPGTRLTVT.